This paragraph covers one T cell receptor beta chain sequence. Its antigen is unknown. These data originate in a study of lymphopenia after photon versus proton radiotherapy. The method was immunoSEQ multiplex PCR; TCRdb's version includes in-frame clones alone and lacks a portion of them. The data hold over 25,000 clones, with 90% observed a single time. Overall study results and limits: Relative stability marked proton patients; photon patients lost diversity and naive cells. Oligoclonal CD8+ Temra expansion after nadir drove photon patients' diversity drop. Survival link was tested only in deceased patients; proton benefit remains a possibility.

Sequencing was performed on peripheral blood, taken from a patient treated with photon-based radiotherapy. This receptor was obtained from a woman aged 45-65 years with pancreatic cancer.

The CDR3 spells CASSTDRATYGYTF. The CDR3, as DNA: TGTGCCAGTAGTACTGACAGGGCTACCTATGGCTACACCTTC. The chain employs TRBV19 and TRBJ1-2, with 7 nucleotides matching TRBD1. The V gene's germline CDR1 is LNHDA and CDR2 SQIVND (reference sequence). The CDR3 spans 14 residues. Trimming took 4 bases from V and 4 from J; bases not matched to a gene: 6.